The TCR beta chain described here comes from a study of vaccination and CD4 T cells after COVID-19. On the study more broadly: Samples after vaccination came a median roughly 74 days past dose two, ranging 14 to 241. Overlapping SARS-CoV-2, HCoV-NL63, HCoV-OC43 and HCoV-229E spike peptides stimulated the cells.

V gave up 4 bases and J gave up 2 bases, with 5 bases separating them. CDR3 length equals 13 residues. The germline V gene has CDR1 MRHNA and CDR2 SNTAGT. An Oncomine TCR Beta short-read assay was used to sequence the DNA from cultured CD4+ T cells. TCRdb analysed the PCR reads with MiXCR anew, one entry per CDR3 protein. The sample includes fewer than 12,000 distinct CDR3 sequences, 40% to 50% of them seen just once. Overall study results and limits: In convalescent patients, 304 of 307 vaccine-specific clones were spike mono-reactive.

For this clonotype: No antigen is known for it.

Treatment indicated: approximately 9-day PBMC culture with coronavirus spike peptide pools or control peptides (ViraFEST assay). Culture conditions combined about 2 million PBMCs per well with 10 IU/ml IL-2 and 8 to 10 ug/ml peptide pools. The J gene is TRBJ2-2, the V gene TRBV6-4; no clear D gene. The clonotype originates from a human donor who had recovered from COVID-19. The sample consisted of CD4+ T cells from blood, cultured in vitro. The CDR3 DNA is TGTGCCAGCAGTGCCAGCAACACCGGGGAGCTGTTTTTT. Its protein product is CASSASNTGELFF.